One sample yielded the 22 T cell receptor beta chains listed below, sequenced in a study of shared clonotypes between healthy human individuals. The table came from immunoSEQ multiplex PCR; TCRdb's copy has only in-frame clones and leaves some out. The table lists fewer than 2.5 million clones, roughly 93% of them singletons. Source material: naive CD4+ T cells from PBMCs. Noted subset: CD45RA+ positively selected. The receptors originated from a man between 18 and 29 years old in good health. Some clones in this sample may be carry-over from other donors' samples.

This chain links TRBV27 with TRBJ2-7; D is unresolved. Trimming removed 3 bases from V and 2 bases from J, with 11 bases in between. The length of the CDR3 is 14 residues. CDR1 and CDR2 from the germline V gene are MNHEY and SMNVEV (reference sequence). CDR3 region: CASSFNGVTYEQYF. Here the CDR3 DNA reads TGTGCCAGCAGTTTTAATGGGGTTACCTACGAGCAGTACTTC.

This clone appeared a few times. This chain connects TRBV19 to TRBJ1-2, with TRBD1 matching 9 bases. CDR1 is LNHDA and CDR2 is SQIVND in the germline V gene (reference sequence). The CDR3 loop spans 13 amino acids. V lost 5 bases and J lost 3; bases outside the gene matches: 1. CDR3: CASSRQGDYGYTF. DNA of the CDR3: TGTGCCAGTAGTCGACAGGGGGACTATGGCTACACCTTC.

About this clone itself: The same CDR3 also results from other DNA sequences found in this sample. The V call is TRBV18, the J call TRBJ1-4, with 8 positions matching TRBD1. CDR1 and CDR2 from the germline V gene are KGHSH and LQKENI. The CDR3 spans 14 residues. The V segment lost 3 bases and the J segment 6 bases; nucleotides outside the gene matches: 3. CDR3 bases: TGTGCCAGCTCACCCGGACAGGGTGATGAAAAACTGTTTTTT. Protein: CASSPGQGDEKLFF.

Here the CDR3 reads CASSLPAGDYNEQFF. As DNA, the CDR3 is TGTGCCAGCAGTTTACCGGCAGGGGACTACAATGAGCAGTTCTTC. The rearrangement links TRBV28 to TRBJ2-1; maybe TRBD1 (6 bases). Germline-derived CDR1 and CDR2 are MDHEN and SYDVKM. The CDR3 is made up of 15 amino acids. Trimming stripped 2 bases from V and 3 bases from J, with 11 bases between.

This chain connects TRBV19 to TRBJ2-7, with TRBD1 identical over 11 bases. The CDR3 loop spans 16 amino acids. Per germline, CDR1 LNHDA and CDR2 SQIVND (reference sequence). V trimming: 7 bases; J trimming: 5 bases; junction bases outside the gene matches: 13. The CDR3 loop reads CASTAPGDRGGHEQYF. The CDR3 nucleotides are TGTGCCAGTACCGCCCCCGGGGACAGGGGGGGGCACGAGCAGTACTTC. Supplemented by reference TRBV19 and TRBJ2-7, the full variable domain reads DGGITQSPKYLFRKEGQNVTLSCEQNLNHDAMYWYRQDPGQGLRLIYYSQIVNDFQKGDIAEGYSVSREKKESFPLTVTSAQKNPTAFYLCASTAPGDRGGHEQYFGPGTRLTVT.

The gene calls are TRBV19 and TRBJ2-1, with a weak D call TRBD1 (7 bases). The CDR3 runs 15 residues. Germline V gene sequence: CDR1 LNHDA, CDR2 SQIVND (reference sequence). The V end lost 10 bases, the J end lost 3 bases, and 19 bases lay between the germline ends. The CDR3 region is CATIGPGGFYNEQFF. The CDR3 DNA reads as TGTGCCACTATCGGACCAGGGGGGTTCTACAATGAGCAGTTCTTC.

The chain has TRBV9 and TRBJ1-2; 7 bases map to TRBD1. From germline, CDR1 is SGDLS and CDR2 YYNGEE. This CDR3 comprises 14 residues. Trimming at V came to 0 bases and at J to 6 bases, leaving 5 bases not matched to a gene. This CDR3 is CASSVDPRGNGYTF. DNA of the CDR3: TGTGCCAGCAGCGTAGATCCCAGGGGGAATGGCTACACCTTC.

The CDR3 loop is CASSQEVWGSTQYF. The DNA of the CDR3 is TGTGCCAGCAGCCAAGAAGTTTGGGGGAGTACGCAGTATTTT. The rearrangement links TRBV4-2 to TRBJ2-3, with D possibly being TRBD1 or TRBD2 (5 bases each). V was clipped by 0 bases and J by 8 bases, with 12 bases between them. The CDR3 spans 14 residues. Germline CDR1 LGHNA, CDR2 YNFKEQ.

This chain joins TRBV4-1 and TRBJ1-2; no clear D gene. V shed 0 bases and J shed 0 bases, with 11 bases lying between them. The CDR3 has 16 amino acids. Germline CDR1 and CDR2: MGHRA and YSYEKL. CDR3 nucleotide sequence: TGCGCCAGCAGCCAAGATCTTCGGGGTCCTAACTATGGCTACACCTTC. As protein: CASSQDLRGPNYGYTF.

J is TRBJ1-2 and V is TRBV27; D perhaps matches TRBD1 (5 bases). The V gene lost 4 bases and the J gene lost 8 bases, with 17 bases spanning the gap. The CDR3 loop spans 14 amino acids. Germline V gene data show CDR1 as MNHEY and CDR2 as SMNVEV (reference sequence). CDR3 protein: CASSSDMGGGGYTF. The CDR3 nucleotides read TGTGCCAGCAGTTCCGACATGGGGGGAGGCGGCTACACCTTC.

The CDR3 DNA reads TGTGCCAGCAGCTTACTCACGACAGCGGGACGTAGGGATACGCAGTATTTT. Protein: CASSLLTTAGRRDTQYF. The chain joins TRBV7-9 to TRBJ2-3; 7 bases are shared with TRBD2. Germline V gene lookup returns CDR1 SEHNR and CDR2 FQNEAQ (reference sequence). The V segment lost 2 bases and the J segment 6 bases; nucleotides outside the gene matches: 14. The CDR3 covers 17 residues.

The V call is TRBV15, the J call TRBJ2-5; 8 bases agree with TRBD2. V gave up 5 bases and J gave up 4 bases; unmatched junction bases: 15. Germline V gene lookup returns CDR1 LNHNV and CDR2 YYDKDF (reference sequence). The CDR3 has 17 residues. CDR3 region: CATSGGGGRASGETQYF. The CDR3, as DNA: TGTGCCACCAGCGGAGGCGGGGGGAGGGCCTCGGGAGAGACCCAGTACTTC.

V usage is TRBV29-1 and J usage is TRBJ1-2; D is unresolved. V was clipped by 3 bases and J by 6 bases, with 14 bases between them. This CDR3 region has 13 residues. Germline CDR1 and CDR2: SQVTM and ANQGSEA. The CDR3 DNA reads as TGCAGCGTTGAGTCGCCAACTCGGAATGGCTACACCTTC. Its protein is CSVESPTRNGYTF.

The gene calls are TRBV14 and TRBJ2-2, with unresolved D. CDR3 length equals 15 residues. Germline V lookup: CDR1 SGHDN, CDR2 FVKESK. V shed 0 bases and J shed 8 bases, with 13 bases lying between them. CDR3 amino acids: CASSQDTPRWGELFF. In nucleotides, the CDR3 is TGTGCCAGCAGCCAAGATACCCCGCGTTGGGGGGAGCTGTTTTTT.

This chain connects TRBV27 to TRBJ2-1; D may be TRBD2 (6 bases). The CDR3 consists of 13 residues. In germline, CDR1 is MNHEY, CDR2 SMNVEV (reference sequence). V dropped 0 bases and J dropped 9 bases, with 9 bases sitting between them. CDR3 DNA: TGTGCCAGCAGTTTATCGGGCGGGGCTGAGCAGTTCTTC. Translation gives CASSLSGGAEQFF.

The chain couples TRBV10-3 to TRBJ1-2; D uncertain. This CDR3 has 14 amino acids. CDR1 is ENHRY and CDR2 is SYGVKD in the germline V gene. The V end lost 9 bases, the J end lost 3 bases, and 17 bases lay between the germline ends. CDR3 coding DNA: TGTGCCATAGCCCGGGTCCCGCGGGACTATGGCTACACCTTC. Residues: CAIARVPRDYGYTF.

This chain joins TRBV5-4 and TRBJ1-4, with D possibly TRBD1 on 5 matching bases. This CDR3 spans 15 amino acids. V was cut by 4 bases and J by 11 bases, with 21 bases left in between. Germline assignment: CDR1 SGHNT and CDR2 YYREEE (reference sequence). The CDR3 reads CASSLGGQGFVKLFF. CDR3 in DNA: TGTGCCAGCAGCCTGGGGGGTCAGGGTTTTGTGAAACTGTTTTTT.

The gene calls are TRBV7-9 and TRBJ2-7; possible D gene TRBD1, 5 bases. The V end lost 1 base, the J end lost 3 bases, and 16 bases lay between the germline ends. CDR1 is SEHNR, CDR2 FQNEAQ, per germline (reference sequence). The CDR3 is made up of 16 amino acids. Here the CDR3 DNA reads TGTGCCAGCAGCTTAGGGGGTCAGGGTGCCCTCTACGAGCAGTACTTC. It translates to CASSLGGQGALYEQYF.

The chain couples TRBV5-1 to TRBJ2-5; 7 nucleotides align to TRBD2. The ends lost 1 base at V and 4 bases at J; junction bases unmatched: 10. Looked up from germline, CDR1 is SGHRS and CDR2 is YFSETQ. This CDR3 comprises 16 residues. CDR3 in DNA: TGCGCCAGCAGCTTGACAGCGGGGAGGGGAGGAGAGACCCAGTACTTC. Translated: CASSLTAGRGGETQYF.

The chain uses TRBV7-7 and TRBJ1-1; 8 bases fit TRBD1. Germline CDR1 is SSHAT and CDR2 is FNYEAQ (reference sequence). V was clipped by 5 bases and J by 4 bases; unmatched bases: 3. There are 13 residues in the CDR3. The CDR3 bases are TGTGCCAGCAGCCTAACAGGGGGCACTGAAGCTTTCTTT. Protein: CASSLTGGTEAFF.

This chain joins TRBV7-6 and TRBJ1-4; D ambiguous. The V and J ends lost 6 bases and 7 bases respectively, with 6 bases between them. There are 11 residues in the CDR3. CDR1 and CDR2 (germline): SGHVS, FNYEAQ. The CDR3, as DNA: TGTGCCAGCAGTCGAGTTGAAAAACTGTTTTTT. Encoded protein: CASSRVEKLFF.

V usage is TRBV10-2 and J usage is TRBJ2-7; possible D gene TRBD2, 5 bases. Germline CDR1 reads WSHSY; CDR2 reads SAAADI. Trimming removed 2 bases from V and 2 bases from J, with 10 bases in between. The CDR3 is 14 amino acids. The CDR3 sequence is CASSEEGLPYEQYF. The CDR3 region has the DNA TGCGCCAGCAGTGAGGAGGGCCTTCCCTACGAGCAGTACTTC.